The entry below gives a single T cell receptor (beta chain) sequence along with its context. Its antigen is unknown. Within one base of it there is no much larger clone, and no base qualities were kept. TCRbeta CDR3 regions were amplified from genomic DNA using the immunoSEQ Assay, a bias-controlled multiplex PCR. Under the source paper's analysis protocol: The number of nucleated cells in each sample was estimated by amplification of reference gene primers within the assay. To quantify the absolute abundance of each unique TCRbeta CDR3 rearrangement, sequence reads were collapsed and filtered. For each sample, productive Simpson clonality was calculated by taking the square root of Simpson's diversity index across productive rearrangements. What TCRdb holds here is the immuneACCESS table cut down to in-frame rearrangements. Part of the clones is not present; checked against another copy, under half of the missing clones reflect an unresolved V gene, and the others are unexplained. For V, J and clone size, that table is used; D and trimming come from the DNA. The sample contains 150,000 to 200,000 clones, just over 85% of them found a single time. The leading ten clones occupy roughly 8.2% of the sample.

This record comes from a study of blood T cell repertoires in COVID-19 (dated by TCRdb to between 2020 and 2021). In terms of the full investigation: Samples from collaborators originated in the United States, Italy and Spain and spanned both the acute and convalescent phases of COVID-19. Deeply sampled blood TCRbeta repertoires from subjects exposed to, actively infected with, or recovered from COVID-19 were included in the dataset. Where available, HLA class I and class II types were obtained from metadata supplied by the sample provider rather than from assay-based typing. The repertoires were released in a freely available public database meant as a resource for research on the immune response to SARS-CoV-2. The samples were drawn from two sources: the first 160 participants of the ongoing ImmuneRACE study, and 1,254 subjects contributed by 6 global collaborators. Sample metadata almost always included a de-identified subject ID, COVID-19 status, age in years and sex. The prospective study material was composed of cDNA or gDNA derived from T cells, B-cell-depleted T cells, or PBMCs. What the research found in general, with its limitations: The amount of clinical and demographic metadata varied by source and participant and was provided uncurated.

Collaborating institutions collected whole blood in K2EDTA tubes following their own protocols. For TCRbeta analysis, collaborator samples were shipped as frozen whole blood, as isolated PBMCs, or as DNA extracted from either sample type. Based on the germline V gene, the CDR1 and CDR2 sequences are MNHEY and SVGAGI. From its cysteine to its phenylalanine, the CDR3 spans 15 amino acids. The read is trimmed to its CDR3 DNA, 45 bases read in frame from base 1. Deletion took 0 bases off V and 5 bases off J, with a span of 13 bases between the germline ends. The chain was built from TRBV6-5 and TRBJ2-5; TRBD1 is a weak D gene call, 6 bases matching. This TCR was sampled from a man aged 55 to 70 with acute or convalescent COVID-19. Sequenced material: peripheral blood. Read as DNA, the sequence is TGTGCCAGCAGTTACTCGATCGAAGACAGGGAGACCCAGTACTTC. This encodes CASSYSIEDRETQYF.